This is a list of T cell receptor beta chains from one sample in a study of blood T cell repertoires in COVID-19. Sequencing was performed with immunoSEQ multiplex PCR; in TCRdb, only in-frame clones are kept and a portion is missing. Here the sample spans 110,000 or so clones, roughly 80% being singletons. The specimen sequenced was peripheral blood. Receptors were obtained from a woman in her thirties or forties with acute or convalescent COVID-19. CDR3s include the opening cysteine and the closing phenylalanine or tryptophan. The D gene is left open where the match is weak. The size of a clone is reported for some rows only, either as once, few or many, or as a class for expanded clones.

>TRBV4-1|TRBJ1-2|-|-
CASSQVDMGLVNYGYTF
TGCGCCAGCAGCCAAGTTGATATGGGGCTGGTTAACTATGGCTACACCTTC
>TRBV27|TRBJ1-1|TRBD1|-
CASSSGQGVTEAFF
TGTGCCAGCAGTTCCGGACAGGGGGTCACTGAAGCTTTCTTT
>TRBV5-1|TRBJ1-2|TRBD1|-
CASSPGTGGAKNYGYTF
TGCGCCAGCAGCCCCGGGACAGGGGGCGCAAAAAACTATGGCTACACCTTC
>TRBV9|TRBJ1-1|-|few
CASSPSERGAATEAFF
TGTGCCAGCAGCCCGTCGGAACGGGGGGCGGCCACTGAAGCTTTCTTT
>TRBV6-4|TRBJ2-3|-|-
CASSGRGDGTDTQYF
TGTGCCAGCTCGGGCAGGGGAGACGGCACAGATACGCAGTATTTT
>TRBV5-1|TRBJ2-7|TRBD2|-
CASSHTSGGYYEQYF
TGCGCCAGCAGCCATACTAGCGGGGGCTACTACGAGCAGTACTTC
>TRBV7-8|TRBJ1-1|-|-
CASSSPPGQNLKNTEAFF
TGTGCCAGCAGCTCTCCCCCCGGACAGAACCTTAAGAACACTGAAGCTTTCTTT
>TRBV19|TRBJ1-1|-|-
CASSITENTEAFF
TGTGCCAGTAGTATAACAGAGAACACTGAAGCTTTCTTT
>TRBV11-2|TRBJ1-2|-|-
CASSLMANPNYGYTF
TGTGCCAGCAGCTTAATGGCCAATCCTAACTATGGCTACACCTTC
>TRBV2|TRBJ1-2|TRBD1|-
CANQGAQGYTF
TGTGCCAATCAGGGGGCGCAGGGCTACACCTTC